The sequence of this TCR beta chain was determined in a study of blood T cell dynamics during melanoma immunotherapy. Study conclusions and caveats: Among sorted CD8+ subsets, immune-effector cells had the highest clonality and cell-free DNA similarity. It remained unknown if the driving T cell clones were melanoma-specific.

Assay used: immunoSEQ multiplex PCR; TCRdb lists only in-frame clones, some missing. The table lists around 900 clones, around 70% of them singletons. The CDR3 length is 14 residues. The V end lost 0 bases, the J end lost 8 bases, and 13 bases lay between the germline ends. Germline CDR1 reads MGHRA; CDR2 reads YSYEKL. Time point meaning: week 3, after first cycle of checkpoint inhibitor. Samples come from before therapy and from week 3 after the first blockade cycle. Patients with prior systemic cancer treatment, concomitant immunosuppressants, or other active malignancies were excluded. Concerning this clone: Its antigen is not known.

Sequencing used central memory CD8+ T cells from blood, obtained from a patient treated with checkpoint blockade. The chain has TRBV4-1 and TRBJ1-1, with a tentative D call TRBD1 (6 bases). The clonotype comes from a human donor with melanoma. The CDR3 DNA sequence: TGCGCCAGCAGCCAAGATACAGGGAGGTTAGAAGCTTTCTTT. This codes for CASSQDTGRLEAFF.